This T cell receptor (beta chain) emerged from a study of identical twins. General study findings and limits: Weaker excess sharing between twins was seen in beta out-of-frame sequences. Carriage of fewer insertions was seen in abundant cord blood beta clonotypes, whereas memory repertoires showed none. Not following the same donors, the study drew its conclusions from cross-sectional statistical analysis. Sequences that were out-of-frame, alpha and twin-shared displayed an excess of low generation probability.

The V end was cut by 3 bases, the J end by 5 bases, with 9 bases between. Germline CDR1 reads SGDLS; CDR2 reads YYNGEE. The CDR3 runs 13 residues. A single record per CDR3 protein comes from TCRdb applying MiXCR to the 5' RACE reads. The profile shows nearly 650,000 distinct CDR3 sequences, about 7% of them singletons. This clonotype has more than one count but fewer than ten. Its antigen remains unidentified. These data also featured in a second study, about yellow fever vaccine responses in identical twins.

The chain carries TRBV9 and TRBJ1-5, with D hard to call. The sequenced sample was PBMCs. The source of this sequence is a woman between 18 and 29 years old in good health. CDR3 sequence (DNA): TGTGCCAGCAGCGATAATGGGGATCAGCCCCAGCATTTT. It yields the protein CASSDNGDQPQHF.